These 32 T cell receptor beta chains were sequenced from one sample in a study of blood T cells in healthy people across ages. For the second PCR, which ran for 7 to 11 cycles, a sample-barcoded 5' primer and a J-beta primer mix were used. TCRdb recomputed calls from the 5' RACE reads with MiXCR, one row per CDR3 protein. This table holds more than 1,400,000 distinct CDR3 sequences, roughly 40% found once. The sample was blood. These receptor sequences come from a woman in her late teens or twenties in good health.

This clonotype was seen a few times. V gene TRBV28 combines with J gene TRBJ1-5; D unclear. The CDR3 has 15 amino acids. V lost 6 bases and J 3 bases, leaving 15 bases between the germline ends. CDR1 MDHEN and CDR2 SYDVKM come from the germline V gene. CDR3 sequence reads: CASSSRVSHNQPQHF. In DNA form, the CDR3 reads TGTGCCAGCAGCAGCCGGGTTAGCCACAATCAGCCCCAGCATTTT.

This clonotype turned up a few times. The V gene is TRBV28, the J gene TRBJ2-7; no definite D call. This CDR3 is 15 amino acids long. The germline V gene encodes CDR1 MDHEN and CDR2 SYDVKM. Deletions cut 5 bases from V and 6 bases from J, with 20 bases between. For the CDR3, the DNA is TGTGCCAGCAGTGCCTCGTCTATGGTTACTACCGAGCAGTACTTC. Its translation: CASSASSMVTTEQYF.

CDR3 amino acids: CASSLAAGTEDRDGYTF. The CDR3 nucleotides are TGTGCCAGCAGCTTAGCAGCTGGGACGGAAGATAGGGATGGCTACACCTTC. The chain has TRBV11-2 and TRBJ1-2, with D tentatively TRBD1 (5 bases). The ends were cut back, 1 base at V and 6 bases at J, with 21 bases in the middle. The CDR3 contains 17 residues. CDR1 SGHAT and CDR2 FQNNGV come from the germline V gene.

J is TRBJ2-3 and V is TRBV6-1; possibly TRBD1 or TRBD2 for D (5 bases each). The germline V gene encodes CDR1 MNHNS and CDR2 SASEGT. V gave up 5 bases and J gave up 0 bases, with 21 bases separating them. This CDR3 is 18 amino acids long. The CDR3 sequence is CASSMGPSTPTSTDTQYF. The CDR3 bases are TGTGCCAGCAGTATGGGACCATCAACCCCGACTAGCACAGATACGCAGTATTTT.

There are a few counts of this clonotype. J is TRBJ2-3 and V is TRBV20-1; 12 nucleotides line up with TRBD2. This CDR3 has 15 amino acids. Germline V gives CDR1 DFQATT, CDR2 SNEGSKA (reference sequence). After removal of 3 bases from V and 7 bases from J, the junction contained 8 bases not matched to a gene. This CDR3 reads CSARGPSGGANTQYF. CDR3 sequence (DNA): TGCAGTGCTAGGGGGCCTAGCGGGGGGGCAAATACGCAGTATTTT.

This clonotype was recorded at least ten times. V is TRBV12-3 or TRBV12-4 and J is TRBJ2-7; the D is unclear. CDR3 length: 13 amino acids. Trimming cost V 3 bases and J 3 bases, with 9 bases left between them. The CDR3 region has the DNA TGTGCCAGCAGTTTTCACGGTATCTACGAGCAGTACTTC. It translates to CASSFHGIYEQYF.

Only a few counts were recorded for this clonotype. CDR3 DNA: TGTGCCAGCAGCTCCCCGGAAACTTATCAGCCCCAGCATTTT. This encodes CASSSPETYQPQHF. The chain couples TRBV28 to TRBJ1-5, with D hard to call. Trimming took off 6 bases at V and 5 bases at J, with 14 bases between the two ends. This CDR3 is built from 14 residues. Per germline, CDR1 MDHEN and CDR2 SYDVKM.

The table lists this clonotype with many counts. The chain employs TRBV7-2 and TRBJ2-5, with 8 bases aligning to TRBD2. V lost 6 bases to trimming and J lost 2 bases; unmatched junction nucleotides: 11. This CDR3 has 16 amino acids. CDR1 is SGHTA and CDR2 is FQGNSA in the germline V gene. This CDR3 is CASSRGTSPSQETQYF. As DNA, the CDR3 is TGTGCCAGCAGTCGCGGGACTAGTCCCTCTCAAGAGACCCAGTACTTC. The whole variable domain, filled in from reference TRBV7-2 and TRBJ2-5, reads GAGVSQSPSNKVTEKGKDVELRCDPISGHTALYWYRQSLGQGLEFLIYFQGNSAPDKSGLPSDRFSAERTGGSVSTLTIQRTQQEDSAVYLCASSRGTSPSQETQYFGPGTRLLVL.

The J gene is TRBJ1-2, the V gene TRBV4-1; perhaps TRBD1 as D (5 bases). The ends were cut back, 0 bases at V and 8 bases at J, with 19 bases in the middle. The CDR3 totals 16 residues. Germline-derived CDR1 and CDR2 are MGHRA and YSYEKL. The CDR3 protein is CASSQDGGRWPGGYTF. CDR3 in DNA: TGCGCCAGCAGCCAAGATGGGGGTAGGTGGCCCGGGGGCTACACCTTC.

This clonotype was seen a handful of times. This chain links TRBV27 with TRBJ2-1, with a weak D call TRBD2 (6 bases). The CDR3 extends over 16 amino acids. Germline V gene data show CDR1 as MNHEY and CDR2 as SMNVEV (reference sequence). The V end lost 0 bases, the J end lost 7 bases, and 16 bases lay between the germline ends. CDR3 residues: CASSLSGTHLGNEQFF. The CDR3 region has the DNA TGTGCCAGCAGTTTATCCGGGACTCATCTAGGGAATGAGCAGTTCTTC.

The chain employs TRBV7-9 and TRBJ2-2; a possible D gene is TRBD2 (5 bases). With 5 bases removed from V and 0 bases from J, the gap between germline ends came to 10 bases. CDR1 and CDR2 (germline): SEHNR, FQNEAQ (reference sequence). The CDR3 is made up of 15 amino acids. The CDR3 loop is CASSPDWSNTGELFF. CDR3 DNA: TGTGCCAGCAGCCCGGACTGGTCGAACACCGGGGAGCTGTTTTTT.

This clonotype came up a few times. The CDR3 region is CASSPEGTSTNEKLFF. The DNA for the CDR3 is TGTGCCAGCTCCCCGGAGGGGACCTCAACTAATGAAAAACTGTTTTTT. The chain joins TRBV6-5 to TRBJ1-4; D might be TRBD1 (5 bases). The CDR3 contains 16 residues. Trimming cost V 8 bases and J 0 bases, with 16 bases left between them. CDR1 MNHEY and CDR2 SVGAGI come from the germline V gene.

For the CDR3, the DNA is TGTGCCAGCAGTGACACTAGCGGGACAGTGTGGGGGCGCGAGCAGTACTTC. Amino acids: CASSDTSGTVWGREQYF. The chain uses TRBV6-1 and TRBJ2-7, with TRBD2 identical over 10 bases. Trimming took 3 bases from V and 6 from J; bases not matched to a gene: 14. The CDR3 runs 17 residues. Germline V gene sequence: CDR1 MNHNS, CDR2 SASEGT.

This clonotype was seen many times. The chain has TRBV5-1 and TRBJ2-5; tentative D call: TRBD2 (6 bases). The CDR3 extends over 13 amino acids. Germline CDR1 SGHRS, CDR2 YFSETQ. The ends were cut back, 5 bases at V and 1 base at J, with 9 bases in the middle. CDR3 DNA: TGCGCCAGCAGTCCCGGGAGCCAAGAGACCCAGTACTTC. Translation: CASSPGSQETQYF.

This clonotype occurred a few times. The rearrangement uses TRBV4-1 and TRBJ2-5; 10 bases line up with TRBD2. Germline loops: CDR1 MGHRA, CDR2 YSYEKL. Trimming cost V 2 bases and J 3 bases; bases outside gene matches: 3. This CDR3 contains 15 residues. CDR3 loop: CASSQRTSGKETQYF. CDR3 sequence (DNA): TGCGCCAGCAGCCAACGGACTAGCGGCAAAGAGACCCAGTACTTC.

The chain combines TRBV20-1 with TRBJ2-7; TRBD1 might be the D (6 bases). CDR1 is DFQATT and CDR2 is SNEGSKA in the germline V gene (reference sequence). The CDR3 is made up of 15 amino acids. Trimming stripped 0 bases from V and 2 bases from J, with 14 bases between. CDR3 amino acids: CSAREPGRDTYEQYF. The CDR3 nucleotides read TGCAGTGCTAGAGAACCGGGACGGGACACCTACGAGCAGTACTTC.

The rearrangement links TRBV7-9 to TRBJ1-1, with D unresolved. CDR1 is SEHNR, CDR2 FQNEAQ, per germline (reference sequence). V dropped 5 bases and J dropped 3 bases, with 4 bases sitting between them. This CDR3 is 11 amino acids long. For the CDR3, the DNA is TGTGCCAGCAGCACCTACACTGAAGCTTTCTTT. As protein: CASSTYTEAFF.

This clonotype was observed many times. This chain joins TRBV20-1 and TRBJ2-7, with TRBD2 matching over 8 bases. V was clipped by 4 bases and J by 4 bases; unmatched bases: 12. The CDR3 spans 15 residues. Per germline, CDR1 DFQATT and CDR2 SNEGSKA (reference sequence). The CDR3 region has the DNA TGCAGTGCTATGCCGCTAGCGGGTAAGGGGTACGAGCAGTACTTC. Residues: CSAMPLAGKGYEQYF.

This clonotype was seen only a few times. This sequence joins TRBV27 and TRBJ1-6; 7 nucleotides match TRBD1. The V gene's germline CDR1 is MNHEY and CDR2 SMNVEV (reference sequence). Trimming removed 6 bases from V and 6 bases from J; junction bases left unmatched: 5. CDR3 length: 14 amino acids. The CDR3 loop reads CASRLGQINSPLHF. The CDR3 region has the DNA TGTGCCAGCAGGCTGGGACAGATTAATTCACCCCTCCACTTT.

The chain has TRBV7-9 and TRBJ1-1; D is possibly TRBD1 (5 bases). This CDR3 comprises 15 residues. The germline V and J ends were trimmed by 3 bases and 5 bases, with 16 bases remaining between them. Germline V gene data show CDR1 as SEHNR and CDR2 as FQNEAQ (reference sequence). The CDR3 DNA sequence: TGTGCCAGCAGCTTTTCCGGGACCTCAGGAACTGAAGCTTTCTTT. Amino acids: CASSFSGTSGTEAFF.

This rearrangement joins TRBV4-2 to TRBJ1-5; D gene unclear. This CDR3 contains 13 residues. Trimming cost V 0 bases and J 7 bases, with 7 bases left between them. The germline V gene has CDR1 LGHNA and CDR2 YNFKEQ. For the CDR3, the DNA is TGTGCCAGCAGCCAAGATAACGAACAGCCCCAGCATTTT. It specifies CASSQDNEQPQHF.

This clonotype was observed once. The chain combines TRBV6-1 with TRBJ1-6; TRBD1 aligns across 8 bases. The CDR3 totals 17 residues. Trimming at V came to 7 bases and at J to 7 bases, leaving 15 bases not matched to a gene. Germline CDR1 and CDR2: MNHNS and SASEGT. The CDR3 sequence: CASKPVTGTGTNSPLHF. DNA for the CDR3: TGTGCCAGCAAACCCGTCACCGGGACAGGAACAAATTCACCCCTCCACTTT.

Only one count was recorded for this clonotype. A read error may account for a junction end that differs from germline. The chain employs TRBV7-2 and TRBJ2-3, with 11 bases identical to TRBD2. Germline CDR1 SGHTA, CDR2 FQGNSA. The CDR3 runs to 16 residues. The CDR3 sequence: CAGSPIAGGWSDTQYF. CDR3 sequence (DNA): TGTGCCGGCAGCCCTATAGCGGGAGGGTGGTCAGATACGCAGTATTTT.

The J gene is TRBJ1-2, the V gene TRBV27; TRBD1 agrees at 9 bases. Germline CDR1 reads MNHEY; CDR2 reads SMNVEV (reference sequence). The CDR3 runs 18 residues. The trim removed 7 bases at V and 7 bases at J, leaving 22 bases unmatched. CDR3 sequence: CASTNLGTGSALHPGYTF. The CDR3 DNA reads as TGTGCCAGCACTAACCTCGGGACAGGGTCGGCCTTGCACCCTGGCTACACCTTC.

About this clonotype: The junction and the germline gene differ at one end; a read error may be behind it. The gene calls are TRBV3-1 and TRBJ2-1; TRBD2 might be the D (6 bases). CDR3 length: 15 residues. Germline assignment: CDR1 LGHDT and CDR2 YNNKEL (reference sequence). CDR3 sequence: CASSQDASRGNEQFF. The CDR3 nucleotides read TGTGCCAGCAGTCAAGACGCATCCCGGGGGAATGAGCAGTTCTTC.

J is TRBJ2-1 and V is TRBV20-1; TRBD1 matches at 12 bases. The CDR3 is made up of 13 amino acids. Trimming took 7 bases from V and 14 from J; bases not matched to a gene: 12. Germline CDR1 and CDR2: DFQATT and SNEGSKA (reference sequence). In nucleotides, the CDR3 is TGCAGTGTAGTCTCCGGGACAGGGGGCCCCGAGTTCTTC. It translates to CSVVSGTGGPEFF.

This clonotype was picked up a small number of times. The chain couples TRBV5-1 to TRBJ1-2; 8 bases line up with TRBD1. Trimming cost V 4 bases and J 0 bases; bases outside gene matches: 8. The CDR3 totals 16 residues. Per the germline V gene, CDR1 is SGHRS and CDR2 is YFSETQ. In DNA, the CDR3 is TGCGCCAGCAGCGGCGACCGGGACAGGACTAACTATGGCTACACCTTC. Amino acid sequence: CASSGDRDRTNYGYTF.

The CDR3 sequence is CASRAPGLAGGIALSDTQYF. In DNA, the CDR3 is TGCGCCAGCAGGGCGCCGGGACTAGCGGGGGGCATAGCCCTCTCAGATACGCAGTATTTT. The rearrangement uses TRBV5-1 and TRBJ2-3; 15 bases fit TRBD2. Germline lookup yields CDR1 SGHRS and CDR2 YFSETQ. V shed 5 bases, J shed 4 bases, and the junction held 17 bases outside the gene matches. This CDR3 contains 20 residues.

In nucleotides, the CDR3 is TGCAGTGCTGGAAACTCCGGACACTACACCTTC. The encoded protein is CSAGNSGHYTF. The chain links TRBV20-1 to TRBJ1-2; D is perhaps TRBD1 (5 bases). CDR1 and CDR2 from the germline V gene are DFQATT and SNEGSKA (reference sequence). V was clipped by 5 bases and J by 10 bases, with 14 bases between them. The CDR3 runs to 11 residues.

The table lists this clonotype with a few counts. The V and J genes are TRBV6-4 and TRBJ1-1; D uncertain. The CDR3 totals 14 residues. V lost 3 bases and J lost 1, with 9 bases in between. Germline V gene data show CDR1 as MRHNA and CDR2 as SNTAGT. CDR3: CASSERAENTEAFF. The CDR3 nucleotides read TGTGCCAGCAGTGAAAGGGCAGAGAACACTGAAGCTTTCTTT.

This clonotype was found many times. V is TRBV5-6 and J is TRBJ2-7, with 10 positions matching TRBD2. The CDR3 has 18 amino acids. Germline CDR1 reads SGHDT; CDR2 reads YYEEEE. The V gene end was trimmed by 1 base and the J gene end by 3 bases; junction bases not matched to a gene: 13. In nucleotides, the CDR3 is TGTGCCAGCAGCTTGATCCTGCCTCTAGCGGGAGTTGGCTACGAGCAGTACTTC. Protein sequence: CASSLILPLAGVGYEQYF.

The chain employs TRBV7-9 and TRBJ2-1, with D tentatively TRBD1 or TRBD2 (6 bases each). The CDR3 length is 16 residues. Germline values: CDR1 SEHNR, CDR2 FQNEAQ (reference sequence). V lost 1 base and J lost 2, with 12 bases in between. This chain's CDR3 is CASSLDRGTTYNEQFF. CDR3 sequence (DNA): TGTGCCAGCAGCTTAGATCGGGGGACAACCTACAATGAGCAGTTCTTC.